These 13 T cell receptor beta chains were all obtained from the same sample, sequenced in a study of cytomegalovirus exposure and HLA in healthy donors. With 60 Vbeta and 13 Jbeta primers, the PCR was carried out. Sequencing used immunoSEQ multiplex PCR; TCRdb keeps in-frame clones, though not all of them. The table includes hundreds of thousands of clones, approximately 82% detected once. Sample: PBMCs. The receptors here all came from a woman in her 40s in good health and CMV-seronegative.

The gene calls are TRBV14 and TRBJ2-1; maybe TRBD2 (8 bases). The V end lost 4 bases, the J end lost 7 bases, and 23 bases lay between the germline ends. CDR1 is SGHDN and CDR2 is FVKESK in the germline V gene. This CDR3 has 17 residues. The CDR3 loop reads CASSPLRGRGDLNEQFF. In DNA, the CDR3 is TGTGCCAGCAGCCCACTAAGGGGGCGGGGGGACTTAAATGAGCAGTTCTTC.

The rearrangement links TRBV28 to TRBJ1-1; 10 nucleotides align to TRBD1. Germline lookup yields CDR1 MDHEN and CDR2 SYDVKM. There are 14 residues in the CDR3. The junction had 7 bases not matched to a gene; V was cut back by 5 bases and J by 7 bases. The CDR3 coding sequence is TGTGCCAGCAGTCGGGACAGGGGTTTTGGTGAAGCTTTCTTT. It codes for CASSRDRGFGEAFF.

This clone was seen more than once but under ten times. The chain links TRBV7-6 to TRBJ2-5, with no clear D. The CDR3 loop spans 15 amino acids. Germline-derived CDR1 and CDR2 are SGHVS and FNYEAQ. V gave up 2 bases and J gave up 2 bases, with 12 bases separating them. CDR3 protein: CASSLRFSKQETQYF. The CDR3, as DNA: TGTGCCAGCAGCTTACGTTTTAGTAAGCAAGAGACCCAGTACTTC.

This clone has a single count. CDR3 region: CASSVWVGRPEDTQYF. For the CDR3, the DNA is TGTGCCAGCAGTGTCTGGGTCGGCAGGCCGGAAGATACGCAGTATTTT. The chain links TRBV25-1 to TRBJ2-3; D ambiguous. The CDR3 has 16 residues. Looked up from germline, CDR1 is MGHDK and CDR2 is SYGVNS. Trimming removed 4 bases from V and 5 bases from J, with 19 bases in between.

The rearrangement uses TRBV15 and TRBJ1-6; tentatively, D is TRBD1 (6 bases). V dropped 4 bases and J dropped 0 bases, with 25 bases sitting between them. Germline lookup yields CDR1 LNHNV and CDR2 YYDKDF (reference sequence). The CDR3 covers 21 residues. The CDR3 is CATSKAHQGPNPSSYNSPLHF. DNA for the CDR3: TGTGCCACCAGCAAAGCTCACCAGGGGCCTAACCCGAGCTCCTATAATTCACCCCTCCACTTT. The complete variable domain, with remaining parts taken from reference TRBV15 and TRBJ1-6, reads DAMVIQNPRYQVTQFGKPVTLSCSQTLNHNVMYWYQQKSSQAPKLLFHYYDKDFNNEADTPDNFQSRRPNTSFCFLDIRSPGLGDTAMYLCATSKAHQGPNPSSYNSPLHFGNGTRLTVT.

The J gene is TRBJ2-3, the V gene TRBV7-3; 8 positions agree with TRBD2. Germline V gene sequence: CDR1 SGHTA, CDR2 FQGTGA. The CDR3 is made up of 12 amino acids. V trimming: 5 bases; J trimming: 14 bases; junction bases outside the gene matches: 9. CDR3 nucleotide sequence: TGTGCCAGCAGCACCAGCGGGGGCCCCCTGTATTTT. Its protein is CASSTSGGPLYF.

The gene calls are TRBV18 and TRBJ1-1, with 9 bases that match TRBD1. This CDR3 is 15 amino acids long. Germline CDR1 KGHSH, CDR2 LQKENI. The V segment lost 6 bases and the J segment 7 bases; nucleotides outside the gene matches: 12. The CDR3 here is CASSPGTGYIIEAFF. CDR3 nucleotides: TGTGCCAGCTCCCCAGGGACAGGGTACATCATTGAAGCTTTCTTT.

The chain has TRBV27 and TRBJ1-5; maybe TRBD1 (5 bases). V was clipped by 5 bases and J by 6 bases, with 20 bases between them. The CDR3 is 16 amino acids. Germline CDR1 is MNHEY and CDR2 is SMNVEV (reference sequence). DNA for the CDR3: TGTGCCAGCAGTCCATCGGCGCGGGGGTGGGCTCAGCCCCAGCATTTT. Its translation: CASSPSARGWAQPQHF.

About this clone itself: Other DNA sequences in this sample translate to the same CDR3. The genes are TRBV27 and TRBJ2-1, with TRBD2 identical over 14 bases. This CDR3 is built from 16 residues. J was trimmed by 3 bases and V by 2 bases; bases with no gene match: 0. Germline CDR1 is MNHEY and CDR2 is SMNVEV (reference sequence). CDR3 coding DNA: TGTGCCAGCAGTTTAGGGACTAGCGGGGGCTACAATGAGCAGTTCTTC. Translated: CASSLGTSGGYNEQFF.

Comments on this clone: Germline is not matched at one junction end, which may reflect a read error. The rearrangement uses TRBV7-3 and TRBJ2-5, with 8 bases that match TRBD2. This CDR3 contains 16 residues. Germline CDR1 reads SGHTA; CDR2 reads FQGTGA. The CDR3 nucleotides read TGTGCCAGCAGCTTAGTGGGGGGACTAGGGCAACCCCTAAACCACTTC. It encodes CASSLVGGLGQPLNHF.

The chain joins TRBV19 to TRBJ2-1; a possible D gene is TRBD1 (6 bases). There are 15 residues in the CDR3. Germline CDR1 and CDR2: LNHDA and SQIVND (reference sequence). V lost 4 bases and J 3 bases, leaving 13 bases between the germline ends. Here the CDR3 reads CASSTDPTGYNEQFF. CDR3 bases: TGTGCCAGTAGTACCGACCCGACAGGCTACAATGAGCAGTTCTTC.

The chain is built from TRBV2 and TRBJ1-2; tentative D call: TRBD1 (6 bases). Germline assignment: CDR1 SNHLY and CDR2 FYNNEI. This CDR3 is 14 amino acids long. V lost 3 bases, J lost 1 base, and 9 bases lay in between. CDR3 in DNA: TGTGCCAGCAGTGAGGGCAGGGGTAACTATGGCTACACCTTC. The encoded protein is CASSEGRGNYGYTF.

This clone was picked up a small number of times. This chain links TRBV10-3 with TRBJ2-1, with 14 bases matching TRBD2. The CDR3 has 16 amino acids. V trimming: 4 bases; J trimming: 9 bases; junction bases outside the gene matches: 8. Germline CDR1 and CDR2: ENHRY and SYGVKD. The CDR3 sequence is CAISGGTSGGRGEQFF. The CDR3 DNA reads as TGTGCCATCAGTGGCGGGACTAGCGGGGGCAGGGGTGAGCAGTTCTTC.